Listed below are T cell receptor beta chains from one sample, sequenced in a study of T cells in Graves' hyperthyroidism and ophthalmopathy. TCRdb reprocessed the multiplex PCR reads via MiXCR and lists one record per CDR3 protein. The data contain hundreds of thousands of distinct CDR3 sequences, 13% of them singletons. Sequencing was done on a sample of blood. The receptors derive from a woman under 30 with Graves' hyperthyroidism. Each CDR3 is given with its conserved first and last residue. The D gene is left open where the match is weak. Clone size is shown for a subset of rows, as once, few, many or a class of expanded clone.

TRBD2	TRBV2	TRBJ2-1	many	TGTGCCAGCAGAGCGGGGGGTACTTACAATGAGCAGTTCTTC	CASRAGGTYNEQFF
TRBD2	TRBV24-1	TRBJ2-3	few	TGTGCCACCAGTGATTTATCTAGCGGGGGGGGTACGCAGTATTTT	CATSDLSSGGGTQYF
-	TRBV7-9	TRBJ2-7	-	TGTGCCAGCAGCCCCCGGATTGGAGAAAATCCGGTTTCAGATTGGGAGCAGTACTTC	CASSPRIGENPVSDWEQYF
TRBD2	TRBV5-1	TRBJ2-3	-	TGCGCCAGCAGCCCCCGGACTAGCGGGAGAGATACGCAGTATTTT	CASSPRTSGRDTQYF
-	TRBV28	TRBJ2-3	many	TGTGCCAGCAACGAAGGGGGTTGGGAGAAGTCGCGGAGTACGCAGTATTTT	CASNEGGWEKSRSTQYF
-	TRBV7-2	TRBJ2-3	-	TGTGCCAGCAGCATACAGGGATTACAAGATACGCAGTATTTT	CASSIQGLQDTQYF
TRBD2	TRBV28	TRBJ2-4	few	TGTGCCAGCAGTCTTTTAGCGGGATCGGTCAAAAACATTCAGTACTTC	CASSLLAGSVKNIQYF
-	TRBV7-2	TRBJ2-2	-	TGTGCCAGCAGCTTATGGGAGATCAACACCGGGGAGCTGTTTTTT	CASSLWEINTGELFF
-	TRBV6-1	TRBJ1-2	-	TGTGCCAGCGGGGACCAGGGGACACACACCTTC	CASGDQGTHTF
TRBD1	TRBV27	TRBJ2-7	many	TGTGCCAGCAGTTTAGTGCGGGACAGGGGTGGGTCCGAGCAGTACTTC	CASSLVRDRGGSEQYF
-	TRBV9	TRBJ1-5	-	TGTGCCAGCAGCGTAGCAGGGGCCGCCGTGCCCCAGCATTTT	CASSVAGAAVPQHF
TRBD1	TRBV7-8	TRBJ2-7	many	TGTGCCAGCAGCCTTTACGGACAGGGGGCCTACGAGCAGTACTTC	CASSLYGQGAYEQYF
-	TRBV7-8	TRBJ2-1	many	TGTGCCAGCTACTTACCGGGCAGGGACGGCAATGAGCAGTTCTTC	CASYLPGRDGNEQFF
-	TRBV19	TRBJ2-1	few	TGTGCCAGTAGTATAGAGTCCGGGACGGTGCTCCACAATGAGCAGTTCTTC	CASSIESGTVLHNEQFF
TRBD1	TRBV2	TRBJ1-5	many	TGTGCCAGCAGCCCAGGACAGGGCAAAGCGAGGGGCAATCAGCCCCAGCATTTT	CASSPGQGKARGNQPQHF
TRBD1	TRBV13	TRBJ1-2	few	TGTGCCAGCAGCTTAGGCCGGGACAGGACTAACTATGGCTACACCTTC	CASSLGRDRTNYGYTF
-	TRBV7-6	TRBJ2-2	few	TGTGCCAGCAGCTTAGCCGACTATTACACCGGGGAGCTGTTTTTT	CASSLADYYTGELFF
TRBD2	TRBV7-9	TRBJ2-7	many	TGTGCCAGCAGCTCATCTAGCGGGACTCACTACGAGCAGTACTTC	CASSSSSGTHYEQYF
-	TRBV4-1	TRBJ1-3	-	TGCGCCAGCAGCCAAGATGCCAGGACTAGCTCTGGAAACACCATATATTTT	CASSQDARTSSGNTIYF
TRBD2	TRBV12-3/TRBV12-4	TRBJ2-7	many	TGTGCCAGCAGTTTAGGAGGGACTAGCAGGTACGAGCAGTACTTC	CASSLGGTSRYEQYF
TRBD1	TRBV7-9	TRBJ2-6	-	TGTGCCAGCAGCTTATGGGGACAGGGGGCATCTGGGGCCAACGTCCTGACTTTC	CASSLWGQGASGANVLTF
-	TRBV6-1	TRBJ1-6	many	TGTGCCAGCAGTAACAGGGTTTCACCCCTCCACTTT	CASSNRVSPLHF
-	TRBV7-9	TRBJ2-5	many	TGTGCCAGCAGCCCCGGAGGGCTACACCGAGGGACCCAGTACTTC	CASSPGGLHRGTQYF
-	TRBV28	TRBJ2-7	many	TGTGCCAGCAGTTTACGGGCCAGGTACGAGCAGTACTTC	CASSLRARYEQYF
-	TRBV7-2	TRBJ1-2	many	TGTGCCAGCAGCTTAGGACTAGGGGTCTATGGCTACACCTTC	CASSLGLGVYGYTF
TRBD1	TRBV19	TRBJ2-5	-	TGTGCCAGTAGCTGGACAGGGTCCGAGACCCAGTACTTC	CASSWTGSETQYF
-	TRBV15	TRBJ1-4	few	TGTGCCACCAGCATCTGGGGGGGAAATGAAAAACTGTTTTTT	CATSIWGGNEKLFF
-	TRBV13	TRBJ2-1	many	TGTGCCAGCAGCTCCTACTCGACCAGGGGGGCGCAGTTCTTC	CASSSYSTRGAQFF
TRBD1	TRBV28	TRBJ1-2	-	TGTGCCAGCAGTTCCCTCGGACAGGGGAACCTCTATGGCTACACCTTC	CASSSLGQGNLYGYTF
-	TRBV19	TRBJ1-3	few	TGTGCCAGTAGTAATCGGGTGAATGGAAACACCATATATTTT	CASSNRVNGNTIYF